Reported below is one TCR beta chain. Its target is unknown. This sample's time point: after neoadjuvant nivolumab, at surgical resection. This sample was included in a study of neoadjuvant anti-PD-1 for oral cavity cancer. Sequenced by immunoSEQ multiplex PCR; TCRdb stores in-frame clones only, minus some. Here the sample spans roughly 68,000 clones, about 86% being singletons. Study results and limitations: Higher pretreatment blood Treg/Th17 ratios correlated with higher pretreatment blood and lower post-treatment tumor TCRbeta clonality.

Germline V gene lookup returns CDR1 SNHLY and CDR2 FYNNEI. J gave up 5 bases and V 6 bases, and 5 bases lay outside the gene matches. The CDR3 loop spans 14 amino acids. The clonotype originates from a person aged 40 to 85 with oral cavity squamous cell carcinoma. This specimen consisted of PBMCs, obtained after nivolumab (anti-PD-1) treatment. This chain joins TRBV2 and TRBJ1-5; 9 positions agree with TRBD1. Written as DNA, the CDR3 is TGTGCCAGCAGCGTGGACAGGGGCGATCAGCCCCAGCATTTT. Translation: CASSVDRGDQPQHF.